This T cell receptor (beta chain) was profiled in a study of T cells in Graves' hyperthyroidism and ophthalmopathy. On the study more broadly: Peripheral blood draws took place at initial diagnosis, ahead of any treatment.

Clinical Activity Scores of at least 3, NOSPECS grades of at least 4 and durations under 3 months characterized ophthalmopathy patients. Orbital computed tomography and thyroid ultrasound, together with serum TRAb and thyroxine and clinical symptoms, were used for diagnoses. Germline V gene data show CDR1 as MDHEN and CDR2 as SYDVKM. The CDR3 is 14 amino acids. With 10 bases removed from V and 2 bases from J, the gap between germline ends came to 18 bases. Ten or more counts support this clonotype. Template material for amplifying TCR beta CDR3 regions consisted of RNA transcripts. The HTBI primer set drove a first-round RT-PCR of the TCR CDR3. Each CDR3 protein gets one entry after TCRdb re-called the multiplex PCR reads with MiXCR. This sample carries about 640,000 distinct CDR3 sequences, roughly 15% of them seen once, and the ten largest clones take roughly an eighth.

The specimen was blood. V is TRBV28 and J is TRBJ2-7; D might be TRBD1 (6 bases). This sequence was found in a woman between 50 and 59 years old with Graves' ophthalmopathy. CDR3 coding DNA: TGTGCCACCCTACGTCCACAGGGCCCCTACGAGCAGTACTTC. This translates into CATLRPQGPYEQYF.